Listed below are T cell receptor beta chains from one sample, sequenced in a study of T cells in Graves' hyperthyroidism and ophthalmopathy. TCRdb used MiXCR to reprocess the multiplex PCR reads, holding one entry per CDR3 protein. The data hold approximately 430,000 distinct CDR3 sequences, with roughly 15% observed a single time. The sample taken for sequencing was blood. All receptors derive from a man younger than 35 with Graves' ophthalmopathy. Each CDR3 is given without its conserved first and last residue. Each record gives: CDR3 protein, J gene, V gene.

CDR3 protein: ASSSDGTTYEQY; J gene: TRBJ2-7; V gene: TRBV28
CDR3 protein: ATSVGQGAARYTGELF; J gene: TRBJ2-2; V gene: TRBV24-1
CDR3 protein: ASSQDKGGSKNEQF; J gene: TRBJ2-1; V gene: TRBV3-1
CDR3 protein: ASLNAGRVGQGVWPNYGYT; J gene: TRBJ1-2; V gene: TRBV7-2
CDR3 protein: ASSQGGGLAQPQH; J gene: TRBJ1-5; V gene: TRBV4-1
CDR3 protein: SASRTSGGGELF; J gene: TRBJ2-2; V gene: TRBV20-1
CDR3 protein: ASSLVGFDEQF; J gene: TRBJ2-1; V gene: TRBV7-9
CDR3 protein: ASSPGTGAYNEQF; J gene: TRBJ2-1; V gene: TRBV27
CDR3 protein: ASSQVHDLLLHYEQY; J gene: TRBJ2-7; V gene: TRBV4-1
CDR3 protein: AISESAAVWTYEQY; J gene: TRBJ2-7; V gene: TRBV10-3
CDR3 protein: ASSYSGGSTDAQY; J gene: TRBJ2-3; V gene: TRBV6-4
CDR3 protein: ASTGGTSGGESSYNEQF; J gene: TRBJ2-1; V gene: TRBV11-2
CDR3 protein: ASSESNTGYSNQPQH; J gene: TRBJ1-5; V gene: TRBV25-1
CDR3 protein: ASSIEGHPSQPQH; J gene: TRBJ1-5; V gene: TRBV19
CDR3 protein: ASSVEGVGVYEQY; J gene: TRBJ2-7; V gene: TRBV9
CDR3 protein: ASSMGTGGLGPSYNEQF; J gene: TRBJ2-1; V gene: TRBV19
CDR3 protein: SARPTWDSKETQY; J gene: TRBJ2-5; V gene: TRBV20-1
CDR3 protein: ASSEGSDLETQY; J gene: TRBJ2-5; V gene: TRBV25-1
CDR3 protein: SAKRADRDTEAF; J gene: TRBJ1-1; V gene: TRBV20-1
CDR3 protein: ASSYSRGEGETQY; J gene: TRBJ2-5; V gene: TRBV6-5
CDR3 protein: ASSATSGRGETQY; J gene: TRBJ2-5; V gene: TRBV12-3/TRBV12-4
CDR3 protein: SAPTSGSSPDTQY; J gene: TRBJ2-3; V gene: TRBV20-1
CDR3 protein: ASSLLGSNEQF; J gene: TRBJ2-1; V gene: TRBV7-9
CDR3 protein: ASSSGDTDTQY; J gene: TRBJ2-3; V gene: TRBV7-9
CDR3 protein: ASSPPPPLPLNTDTQY; J gene: TRBJ2-3; V gene: TRBV11-2
CDR3 protein: ASSFDRANEQF; J gene: TRBJ2-1; V gene: TRBV5-1
CDR3 protein: ASSLKFASVDEKLF; J gene: TRBJ1-4; V gene: TRBV7-8
CDR3 protein: ASSQDTAYEQY; J gene: TRBJ2-7; V gene: TRBV3-1
CDR3 protein: ASSSGQGGDATEAF; J gene: TRBJ1-1; V gene: TRBV5-1
CDR3 protein: ASSKELAGTGELF; J gene: TRBJ2-2; V gene: TRBV10-1
CDR3 protein: ASRNLRNTRTEQY; J gene: TRBJ2-7; V gene: TRBV27
CDR3 protein: AVTGSYGYT; J gene: TRBJ1-2; V gene: TRBV12-3/TRBV12-4
CDR3 protein: ASSFELAVYNEQF; J gene: TRBJ2-1; V gene: TRBV7-9
CDR3 protein: ATSRDHGQGRETQY; J gene: TRBJ2-5; V gene: TRBV15
CDR3 protein: ASSLGLLGLEKLF; J gene: TRBJ1-4; V gene: TRBV5-1
CDR3 protein: ACEGAADTQY; J gene: TRBJ2-3; V gene: TRBV30
CDR3 protein: ASRPARGGAGELF; J gene: TRBJ2-2; V gene: TRBV12-3/TRBV12-4
CDR3 protein: ASSPWDTISPLH; J gene: TRBJ1-6; V gene: TRBV12-3/TRBV12-4
CDR3 protein: ASSQGLAGAGAGETQY; J gene: TRBJ2-5; V gene: TRBV5-8